These 22 T cell receptor beta chains were all obtained from the same sample, sequenced in a study of T cells expressing NK-cell markers (dated by TCRdb to 2020 to 2021). The library was produced with 5' RACE. The listed sequencing device is Illumina HiSeq 2000. TCRdb reprocessed the reads and assigns one entry to each CDR3 protein sequence, leaving out DNA. The sample table gives 550,000 to 600,000 distinct CDR3 sequences. Roughly 3.5% of the sample is taken by the ten largest. Sequenced: blood T cells: a sorted CD56 or NKG2C T cell subset, CD4+ or CD8+ T cells, or bulk PBMC T cells (not recorded which). These receptors all stem from a man aged 18-30 years in good health. Donor details come from another sample of the same person, matched by shared clones.

The chain links TRBV4-2 to TRBJ2-1; as DNA is missing, the TRBD2 call by TCRdb cannot be tested. This CDR3 region has 18 residues. From germline, CDR1 is LGHNA and CDR2 YNFKEQ. CDR3 loop: CASSQERGGHSSYNEQFF.

The chain uses TRBV3-1 and TRBJ2-3; TCRdb lists TRBD1, though no DNA is available to test this call. CDR1 is LGHDT, CDR2 YNNKEL, per germline (reference sequence). CDR3 size: 13 residues. The CDR3 sequence: CASGQGLTDTQYF.

J is TRBJ2-7 and V is TRBV7-2; the D call of TRBD2 rests on TCRdb alone, since no DNA is present to check it. This CDR3 is built from 14 residues. Germline V lookup: CDR1 SGHTA, CDR2 FQGNSA. CDR3 sequence reads: CASGEGAHSYEQYF.

The V and J genes are TRBV7-9 and TRBJ2-1; TCRdb designates TRBD2, a call that cannot be tested without DNA. This CDR3 region has 14 residues. Germline CDR1 is SEHNR and CDR2 is FQNEAQ (reference sequence). CDR3 sequence: CASSPRTSHHEQFF.

This chain joins TRBV7-7 and TRBJ2-1; checking the TCRdb D call of TRBD1 is not possible without DNA. The CDR3 consists of 14 residues. The germline CDR1 and CDR2 sequences are SSHAT and FNYEAQ (reference sequence). CDR3 amino acids: CASSSGTGGNEQFF.

The CDR3 region is CASSQRLGQNTEAFF. The rearrangement uses TRBV4-2 and TRBJ1-1. Germline CDR1 reads LGHNA; CDR2 reads YNFKEQ. The CDR3 sequence is 15 residues long.

This chain links TRBV7-2 with TRBJ2-7; the D gene TCRdb calls, TRBD2, cannot be checked with no DNA. The CDR3 contains 13 residues. From germline, CDR1 is SGHTA and CDR2 FQGNSA. The CDR3 is CASSPVGRDEQYF.

V gene TRBV20-1 combines with J gene TRBJ1-1; TCRdb proposes TRBD1, but this gene call is untestable without DNA. CDR1 and CDR2 from the germline V gene are DFQATT and SNEGSKA (reference sequence). CDR3 length: 14 amino acids. The CDR3 region is CSARENGQAAGAFF.

This chain joins TRBV24-1 and TRBJ2-2. Germline assignment: CDR1 KGHDR and CDR2 SFDVKD. The CDR3 covers 14 residues. The CDR3 sequence: CATSSSGSTGELFF.

V gene TRBV19 combines with J gene TRBJ1-4; TCRdb selects TRBD1, and the lack of DNA leaves this call unchecked. The CDR3 is made up of 14 amino acids. Germline assignment: CDR1 LNHDA and CDR2 SQIVND (reference sequence). CDR3 region: CASRTGSIREKLFF. The complete variable domain, with remaining parts taken from reference TRBV19 and TRBJ1-4, reads DGGITQSPKYLFRKEGQNVTLSCEQNLNHDAMYWYRQDPGQGLRLIYYSQIVNDFQKGDIAEGYSVSREKKESFPLTVTSAQKNPTAFYLCASRTGSIREKLFFGSGTQLSVL.

This chain links TRBV12-5 with TRBJ2-3. The CDR3 totals 11 residues. Germline CDR1 reads LGHNT; CDR2 reads FRNRAP. The CDR3 here is CASAIADTQYF.

This chain uses TRBV12-3 or TRBV12-4 with TRBJ1-1; the D gene TCRdb calls, TRBD1, cannot be checked with no DNA. The CDR3 spans 13 residues. The CDR3 sequence is CASRDLRYTEAFF.

V and J are TRBV5-1 and TRBJ2-5; TCRdb proposes TRBD1, but this gene call is untestable without DNA. This CDR3 has 15 residues. The V gene's germline CDR1 is SGHRS and CDR2 YFSETQ. The CDR3 loop is CASSSYPSRGETQYF.

The chain has TRBV5-6 and TRBJ1-2. The CDR3 runs to 14 residues. In germline, CDR1 is SGHDT, CDR2 YYEEEE. The CDR3 protein is CASSAGAVGYGYTF.

The J gene is TRBJ2-6, the V gene TRBV5-4; TCRdb indicates TRBD1, and absent DNA this call remains unverified. This CDR3 has 17 amino acids. Per germline, CDR1 SGHNT and CDR2 YYREEE (reference sequence). This CDR3 reads CASSLARGASGANVLTF.

This chain links TRBV4-2 with TRBJ1-5; the TCRdb call, TRBD1, lacks DNA for checking. Germline lookup yields CDR1 LGHNA and CDR2 YNFKEQ. The CDR3 runs to 14 residues. This chain's CDR3 is CASSQGGQGQPQHF.

V usage is TRBV5-1 and J usage is TRBJ1-1. CDR1 is SGHRS and CDR2 is YFSETQ in the germline V gene. The CDR3 sequence is 15 residues long. The CDR3 here is CASSKRFVEDTEAFF.

The chain's CDR3 is CASSGEPDTQYF. The chain has TRBV12-3 or TRBV12-4 and TRBJ2-3; without DNA, the TCRdb call of TRBD1 cannot be checked. There are 12 residues in the CDR3.

The rearrangement uses TRBV29-1 and TRBJ1-1; TCRdb calls TRBD1, which cannot be checked without DNA. Germline-derived CDR1 and CDR2 are SQVTM and ANQGSEA. The CDR3 has 12 residues. The CDR3 loop reads CSSRGALSEAFF.

The chain combines TRBV24-1 with TRBJ2-1; TCRdb names TRBD1, which stays unverified in the absence of DNA. The CDR3 contains 16 residues. Germline V gene sequence: CDR1 KGHDR, CDR2 SFDVKD. The chain's CDR3 is CATSDPDRTGGREQFF.

V gene TRBV20-1 combines with J gene TRBJ2-5; the D gene TCRdb calls, TRBD1, cannot be checked with no DNA. The CDR3 loop spans 14 amino acids. Germline V gives CDR1 DFQATT, CDR2 SNEGSKA (reference sequence). The CDR3 protein is CSARGQGVQETQYF.

J is TRBJ1-4 and V is TRBV20-1; TCRdb returns TRBD1, unconfirmable since there is no DNA. Germline CDR1 is DFQATT and CDR2 is SNEGSKA (reference sequence). CDR3 length equals 14 residues. This CDR3 is CSAREGARREKLFF.